This TCR beta chain was documented in a study of blood T cell repertoires in COVID-19. At the level of the study: The cDNA or gDNA used as material had been derived from T cells, B-cell-depleted T cells, or PBMCs.

Germline lookup yields CDR1 SGDLS and CDR2 YYNGEE. V was clipped by 1 base and J by 7 bases; unmatched bases: 13. The CDR3 sequence is 16 residues long. The protocol was immunoSEQ multiplex PCR, while the TCRdb copy is restricted to in-frame clones and leaves out a portion. The table lists under 200,000 clones, around four fifths of them singletons, with 10% to 15% in the top ten. Recruits, aged about 18 to 100 years, lived in around 24 US areas. Material: PBMCs or T cells enriched from blood (not recorded which). The clonotype was recovered from a woman aged 60-75 years who had recovered from COVID-19. This sequence joins TRBV9 and TRBJ2-7, with 8 bases fitting TRBD2. The CDR3 spells CASSVIAGLTVGEQYF. DNA of the CDR3: TGTGCCAGCAGCGTAATAGCGGGGCTGACTGTAGGGGAGCAGTACTTC.